Listed below are T cell receptor beta chains from one sample, sequenced in a study of radiation and T cells in renal cell carcinoma. Some clones are missing from TCRdb's copy, which holds only in-frame ones; the method was immunoSEQ multiplex PCR. The sample includes around 170,000 clones, about 85% seen only once; the top ten take approximately 10%. Sequencing was performed on blood, taken from a patient whose treatment included radiotherapy and nephrectomy. The receptor source for this set is a woman in her forties or fifties with renal cell carcinoma. The CDR3 runs from the conserved cysteine through the conserved F or W. D genes are given only for firm matches. Clone size is given for some rows only: seen once, a few or many times, or a class if the clone is expanded.

j_gene	v_gene	d_gene	abundance	len	CDR3aa	CDR3nt
TRBJ2-1	TRBV15	-	-	15	CATSRDRGAGNEQFF	TGTGCCACCAGCAGAGATCGAGGGGCTGGGAATGAGCAGTTCTTC
TRBJ1-3	TRBV6-1	-	-	17	CASSGVIPGQRGNTIYF	TGTGCCAGCAGTGGGGTGATACCCGGACAGCGTGGAAACACCATATATTTT
TRBJ1-1	TRBV7-2	-	-	14	CASSQDPQGRPAFF	TGTGCCAGCAGCCAGGACCCTCAAGGGAGGCCGGCTTTCTTT
TRBJ2-5	TRBV5-1	TRBD1	-	16	CASSLDRGRVRETQYF	TGCGCCAGCAGCCTGGACAGGGGACGAGTTAGGGAGACCCAGTACTTC
TRBJ2-3	TRBV6-1	TRBD2	-	15	CASSARTSATDTQYF	TGTGCCAGCAGTGCCCGGACTAGCGCCACAGATACGCAGTATTTT
TRBJ2-7	TRBV29-1	TRBD1	-	13	CSVETGTGDEQYF	TGCAGCGTTGAAACCGGGACAGGGGATGAGCAGTACTTC
TRBJ1-6	TRBV5-1	-	-	15	CASSLESAKNSPLHF	TGCGCCAGCAGCTTGGAATCAGCGAAAAATTCACCCCTCCACTTT
TRBJ2-5	TRBV4-1	-	-	15	CASSQSLGHQETQYF	TGCGCCAGCAGCCAGTCGTTGGGCCACCAAGAGACCCAGTACTTC
TRBJ1-2	TRBV6-6	TRBD1	once	15	CASSPPGQVGLGYTF	TGTGCCAGCTCGCCTCCGGGACAGGTGGGCTTGGGCTACACCTTC
TRBJ2-2	TRBV5-6	TRBD2	once	18	CASSLRLGSGGPVGELFF	TGTGCCAGCAGCTTGAGGCTCGGTAGCGGGGGGCCGGTCGGGGAGCTGTTTTTT
TRBJ1-3	TRBV5-1	TRBD1	-	19	CASTLGDRGTTGAGNTIYF	TGCGCCAGCACCCTTGGTGACAGGGGAACGACGGGAGCTGGAAACACCATATATTTT